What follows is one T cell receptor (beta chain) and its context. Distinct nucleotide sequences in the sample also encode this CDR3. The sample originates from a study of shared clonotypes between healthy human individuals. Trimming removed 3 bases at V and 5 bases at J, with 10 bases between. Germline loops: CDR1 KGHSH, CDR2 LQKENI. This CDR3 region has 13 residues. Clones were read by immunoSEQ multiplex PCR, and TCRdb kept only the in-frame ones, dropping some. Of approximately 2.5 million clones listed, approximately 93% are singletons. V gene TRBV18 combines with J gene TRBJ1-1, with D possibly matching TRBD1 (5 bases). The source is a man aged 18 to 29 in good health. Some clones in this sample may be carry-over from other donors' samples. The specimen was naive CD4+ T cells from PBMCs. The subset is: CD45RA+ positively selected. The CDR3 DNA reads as TGTGCCAGCTCACCCCAGGGAAGGACTGAAGCTTTCTTT. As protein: CASSPQGRTEAFF. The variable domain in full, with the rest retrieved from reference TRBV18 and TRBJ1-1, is NAGVMQNPRHLVRRRGQEARLRCSPMKGHSHVYWYRQLPEEGLKFMVYLQKENIIDESGMPKERFSAEFPKEGPSILRIQQVVRGDSAAYFCASSPQGRTEAFFGQGTRLTVV.